This TCR beta chain was recovered during a study of regulatory T cells in long-lasting Graves disease. General study findings and limits: Graves' patients with persistent disease showed TCR diversity lower than patients newly diagnosed. Preferential use of TRBV28, TRBJ1-2 and TRBJ2-5 was seen in persistent disease. Samples came from peripheral blood alone, without thyroid tissue.

Germline V gene sequence: CDR1 MGHDK, CDR2 SYGVNS. This CDR3 has 14 residues. V was trimmed by 8 bases and J by 2 bases, leaving 16 bases between them. As for this clonotype: What it binds is unknown.

HTBI primers from iRepertoire and Arm-PCR of CDR3 regions yielded the TCR beta libraries. Original handling: Analysis of the samples identified more than 60 TRBV and 14 to 15 TRBJ segments. MiXCR, applied by TCRdb to the multiplex PCR reads, yields one record per CDR3 protein. The authors' filters were not applied to this entry. In the table there are around 510,000 distinct CDR3 sequences, more than 20% of which are singletons. Time point reported: persistent/refractory GD, antithyroid drugs over 5 years with positive TRAb. RNA from PBMCs was the source of the TCR library. The clonotype originates from a female donor with Graves disease. The sample consisted of peripheral blood mononuclear cells (PBMCs), taken when the disease was refractory, from a patient treated with antithyroid drugs. The V gene is TRBV25-1, the J gene TRBJ2-7; perhaps D is TRBD1 or TRBD2 (5 bases each). CDR3 sequence reads: CASAGLWGPYEQYF. As DNA, the CDR3 is TGTGCCAGCGCAGGACTCTGGGGACCCTACGAGCAGTACTTC.